Shown below are 30 T cell receptor beta chains from a single sample sequenced in a study of shared clonotypes between healthy human individuals. The table came from immunoSEQ multiplex PCR; TCRdb's copy has only in-frame clones and leaves some out. The table includes about 2 million clones, roughly 94% detected once. Sequencing was carried out using naive CD4+ T cells sorted from blood. Noted subset: CD45RA+ positively selected. These receptors were obtained from a man younger than 35 in good health.

The V gene is TRBV5-6, the J gene TRBJ2-6, with D perhaps TRBD2 (5 bases). CDR3 length equals 18 residues. Trimming shortened V by 2 bases and J by 0 bases, and 15 bases separated the two germline ends. Germline-derived CDR1 and CDR2 are SGHDT and YYEEEE. The CDR3 region is CASSLIDRGFSGANVLTF. As DNA, the CDR3 is TGTGCCAGCAGCTTAATCGATCGAGGGTTCTCTGGGGCCAACGTCCTGACTTTC.

This chain joins TRBV30 and TRBJ2-5, with 9 bases aligning to TRBD2. The germline gives CDR1 GTSNPN, CDR2 SVGIG (reference sequence). V lost 2 bases and J lost 0; bases outside the gene matches: 7. The CDR3 is made up of 16 amino acids. The CDR3 DNA reads as TGTGCCTGGAGTTTAACCAGGACTAGCGACCAAGAGACCCAGTACTTC. As protein: CAWSLTRTSDQETQYF.

This chain uses TRBV5-4 with TRBJ2-1, with D possibly matching TRBD2 (6 bases). Trimming removed 5 bases at V and 12 bases at J, with 21 bases between. The CDR3 loop spans 14 amino acids. The germline V gene encodes CDR1 SGHNT and CDR2 YYREEE (reference sequence). CDR3 in amino acids: CASRASYGEGGQFF. The CDR3, as DNA: TGTGCCAGCAGGGCGTCGTATGGAGAGGGAGGGCAGTTCTTC. Full variable domain (missing parts from reference TRBV5-4 and TRBJ2-1): ETGVTQSPTHLIKTRGQQVTLRCSSQSGHNTVSWYQQALGQGPQFIFQYYREEENGRGNFPPRFSGLQFPNYSSELNVNALELDDSALYLCASRASYGEGGQFFGPGTRLTVL.

The chain carries TRBV6-5 and TRBJ2-2, with D maybe TRBD1 (7 bases). The CDR3 is 15 residues long. V was pared by 5 bases and J by 6 bases, with 16 bases between. CDR1 is MNHEY and CDR2 is SVGAGI in the germline V gene. The CDR3: CASSMGQQRAGELFF. CDR3 sequence (DNA): TGTGCCAGCAGTATGGGACAGCAGCGGGCCGGGGAGCTGTTTTTT.

The chain joins TRBV7-8 to TRBJ1-2, with D maybe TRBD1 (5 bases). This CDR3 spans 13 amino acids. Germline CDR1 and CDR2: SGHVS and FQNEAQ. Trimming removed 5 bases from V and 4 bases from J, with 11 bases in between. The CDR3 coding sequence is TGTGCCAGCAGCCCCCGGGACTTCTATGGCTACACCTTC. Protein sequence: CASSPRDFYGYTF.

The CDR3 sequence is CASSAHTGEVFF. Here the CDR3 DNA reads TGTGCCAGCAGCGCCCACACGGGTGAGGTGTTTTTT. The chain uses TRBV9 and TRBJ1-4; no firm D call. V lost 3 bases to trimming and J lost 15 bases, with 15 bases between them. CDR1 and CDR2 (germline): SGDLS, YYNGEE. CDR3 length: 12 amino acids.

J is TRBJ2-2 and V is TRBV18; possible D gene TRBD2, 5 bases. In germline, CDR1 is KGHSH, CDR2 LQKENI. Between the trimmed V and J ends, which lost 2 bases and 0 bases, there was a span of 13 bases. This CDR3 is 17 amino acids long. This chain's CDR3 is CASSPIRSGPNTGELFF. CDR3 nucleotide sequence: TGTGCCAGCTCACCAATTAGAAGCGGACCGAACACCGGGGAGCTGTTTTTT.

The chain combines TRBV5-1 with TRBJ2-1, with 7 bases identical to TRBD2. Germline CDR1 reads SGHRS; CDR2 reads YFSETQ. CDR3 length: 15 residues. The junction had 7 bases not matched to a gene; V was cut back by 2 bases and J by 5 bases. Here the CDR3 DNA reads TGCGCCAGCAGCTTCGGGGGGTCTCCGGACAATGAGCAGTTCTTC. Translated, it gives CASSFGGSPDNEQFF.

The sample holds one count of this clone. The J gene is TRBJ1-2, the V gene TRBV7-3; D is possibly TRBD1 (6 bases). CDR3 length: 12 residues. Trimming stripped 4 bases from V and 5 bases from J, with 8 bases between. Germline CDR1 SGHTA, CDR2 FQGTGA. CDR3 sequence (DNA): TGTGCCAGCAGCTCAGACAGGTATGGCTACACCTTC. The encoded protein is CASSSDRYGYTF.

V gene TRBV9 combines with J gene TRBJ1-2; 8 nucleotides match TRBD1. Germline V gives CDR1 SGDLS, CDR2 YYNGEE. J gave up 2 bases and V 4 bases, and 13 bases lay outside the gene matches. CDR3 length: 17 amino acids. The CDR3 DNA follows: TGTGCCAGCAGCCCGCGAGGGGTTCAGGGGGCAAACTATGGCTACACCTTC. Protein product: CASSPRGVQGANYGYTF.

The rearrangement uses TRBV4-1 and TRBJ1-1; D gene ambiguous. CDR3 size: 16 residues. The V end lost 4 bases, the J end lost 0 bases, and 15 bases lay between the germline ends. Germline lookup yields CDR1 MGHRA and CDR2 YSYEKL. The CDR3 bases are TGCGCCAGCAGCCCCCGGGCAGGCGATATGAACACTGAAGCTTTCTTT. Its protein is CASSPRAGDMNTEAFF.

V gene TRBV6-1 combines with J gene TRBJ1-2; weak D call: TRBD1 (5 bases). The CDR3 spans 13 residues. Looked up from germline, CDR1 is MNHNS and CDR2 is SASEGT. The germline V and J ends were trimmed by 4 bases and 4 bases, with 10 bases remaining between them. CDR3 region: CASSADTTYGYTF. The DNA of the CDR3 is TGTGCCAGCAGTGCGGACACCACCTATGGCTACACCTTC.

As concerns this clone: Different DNA sequences within this sample yield the same CDR3. The J gene is TRBJ2-5, the V gene TRBV18; D call uncertain. CDR3 size: 13 residues. From germline, CDR1 is KGHSH and CDR2 LQKENI. Trimming took 1 base from V and 2 from J, leaving 5 bases between them. The CDR3 sequence is CASSPRQQETQYF. CDR3 sequence (DNA): TGTGCCAGCTCACCACGGCAGCAAGAGACCCAGTACTTC.

J is TRBJ2-7 and V is TRBV7-6, with a tentative D call TRBD1 (5 bases). This CDR3 region has 16 residues. Trimming stripped 4 bases from V and 6 bases from J, with 22 bases between. Germline V gives CDR1 SGHVS, CDR2 FNYEAQ. The CDR3 protein is CASSSVGAGRSFEQYF. The CDR3 bases are TGTGCCAGCAGCTCCGTTGGGGCAGGGCGGTCATTCGAGCAGTACTTC.

Regarding this clone: The identical CDR3 is also encoded by other nucleotide sequences in the sample. For the CDR3, the DNA is TGCGCCAGCAGCTTACAGGGGACCTCCTACGAGCAGTACTTC. The encoded protein is CASSLQGTSYEQYF. This rearrangement joins TRBV5-1 to TRBJ2-7, with 7 positions matching TRBD1. The trim removed 2 bases at V and 0 bases at J, leaving 2 bases unmatched. CDR1 SGHRS and CDR2 YFSETQ come from the germline V gene. The CDR3 contains 14 residues.

The genes are TRBV10-3 and TRBJ2-3, with 7 positions matching TRBD2. V dropped 10 bases and J dropped 5; count of bases not matched to a gene: 12. This CDR3 comprises 14 residues. Germline CDR1 ENHRY, CDR2 SYGVKD. The CDR3 loop is CASNKGGPGDTQYF. The CDR3 bases are TGTGCCAGTAATAAGGGAGGGCCAGGAGATACGCAGTATTTT.

About this clone: This same CDR3 is encoded by further DNA sequences in the sample. V gene TRBV5-1 combines with J gene TRBJ1-2; D is ambiguous. Trimming took 4 bases from V and 2 from J, leaving 6 bases between them. Per the germline V gene, CDR1 is SGHRS and CDR2 is YFSETQ. The CDR3 sequence is 12 residues long. CDR3 protein: CASSVDNYGYTF. For the CDR3, the DNA is TGCGCCAGCAGCGTGGACAACTATGGCTACACCTTC. The whole variable domain, remainder taken from reference TRBV5-1 and TRBJ1-2, is KAGVTQTPRYLIKTRGQQVTLSCSPISGHRSVSWYQQTPGQGLQFLFEYFSETQRNKGNFPGRFSGRQFSNSRSEMNVSTLELGDSALYLCASSVDNYGYTFGSGTRLTVV.

The rearrangement joins TRBV2 to TRBJ1-1; D not resolved. CDR3 length: 14 amino acids. The V end lost 2 bases, the J end lost 0 bases, and 7 bases lay between the germline ends. Germline values: CDR1 SNHLY, CDR2 FYNNEI. As DNA, the CDR3 is TGTGCCAGCAGTGAAACAGTGATGAACACTGAAGCTTTCTTT. Protein sequence: CASSETVMNTEAFF.

The DNA of the CDR3 is TGTGCCAGCAGTGAAGGGCGGACAGGGGGCGAGCAGTACTTC. The encoded protein is CASSEGRTGGEQYF. The V gene is TRBV2, the J gene TRBJ2-7; TRBD1 aligns across 10 bases. The germline V gene has CDR1 SNHLY and CDR2 FYNNEI. There are 14 residues in the CDR3. V trimming: 1 base; J trimming: 6 bases; junction bases outside the gene matches: 3.

This sequence joins TRBV10-3 and TRBJ2-7; tentative D call: TRBD1 (6 bases). The germline V gene encodes CDR1 ENHRY and CDR2 SYGVKD. The germline V and J ends were trimmed by 0 bases and 4 bases, with 13 bases remaining between them. The CDR3 loop spans 15 amino acids. The CDR3 DNA reads as TGTGCCATCAGTGAGTCCGGGACAATGATATACGAGCAGTACTTC. Protein: CAISESGTMIYEQYF.

This clone occurred a few times. The sample contains more than one DNA sequence encoding this CDR3. V usage is TRBV5-1 and J usage is TRBJ2-7; no clear D. Germline lookup yields CDR1 SGHRS and CDR2 YFSETQ. The V gene lost 1 base and the J gene lost 1 base, with 3 bases spanning the gap. The CDR3 extends over 12 amino acids. CDR3 bases: TGCGCCAGCAGCTTGTCGTCCTACGAGCAGTACTTC. This encodes CASSLSSYEQYF.

This chain's CDR3 is CASRLYNEQFF. CDR3 in DNA: TGTGCCAGCAGACTCTACAATGAGCAGTTCTTC. The chain links TRBV6-5 to TRBJ2-1, with D unclear. This CDR3 has 11 residues. V was cut by 6 bases and J by 3 bases, with 3 bases left in between. CDR1 MNHEY and CDR2 SVGAGI come from the germline V gene.

With respect to this clone: Additional DNA sequences in this sample encode the identical CDR3. The chain couples TRBV5-1 to TRBJ1-2; 8 nucleotides line up with TRBD1. The germline V gene has CDR1 SGHRS and CDR2 YFSETQ. V shed 4 bases and J 3 bases; nucleotides not matched to a gene: 2. The CDR3 has 13 residues. In nucleotides, the CDR3 is TGCGCCAGCAGCCCGGGACAGGACTATGGCTACACCTTC. Protein: CASSPGQDYGYTF.

The CDR3 nucleotides read TGTGCCAGTAGTATGCCCAGCAGGGCCACTGAAGCTTTCTTT. Its translation: CASSMPSRATEAFF. The chain combines TRBV19 with TRBJ1-1, with a weak D call TRBD1 (5 bases). The germline V gene encodes CDR1 LNHDA and CDR2 SQIVND (reference sequence). Trimming removed 3 bases at V and 4 bases at J, with 12 bases between. The CDR3 length is 14 residues.

CDR3 residues: CASSTRQGYEQYF. The CDR3 DNA reads TGTGCCAGCAGCACCCGACAGGGCTACGAGCAGTACTTC. V usage is TRBV7-2 and J usage is TRBJ2-7, with TRBD1 matching over 7 bases. The CDR3 extends over 13 amino acids. The trim removed 5 bases at V and 3 bases at J, leaving 4 bases unmatched. Germline CDR1 SGHTA, CDR2 FQGNSA.

V and J are TRBV5-6 and TRBJ1-2; no reliable D call. The CDR3 length is 11 residues. Trimming removed 2 bases from V and 14 bases from J, with 13 bases in between. Germline V gene data show CDR1 as SGHDT and CDR2 as YYEEEE. DNA for the CDR3: TGTGCCAGCAGCTTCCAGGCCAGCCAGACCTTC. It specifies CASSFQASQTF. Complete variable domain (other parts from reference TRBV5-6 and TRBJ1-2): DAGVTQSPTHLIKTRGQQVTLRCSPKSGHDTVSWYQQALGQGPQFIFQYYEEEERQRGNFPDRFSGHQFPNYSSELNVNALLLGDSALYLCASSFQASQTFGSGTRLTVV.

The V gene is TRBV5-4, the J gene TRBJ2-5, with 8 bases lining up with TRBD1. This CDR3 spans 14 amino acids. Germline lookup yields CDR1 SGHNT and CDR2 YYREEE (reference sequence). The junction had 5 bases not matched to a gene; V was cut back by 3 bases and J by 4 bases. The DNA of the CDR3 is TGTGCCAGCAGCTCCCTGACAGGGGCAGAGACCCAGTACTTC. Its translation: CASSSLTGAETQYF. The full variable domain, with the rest looked up from reference TRBV5-4 and TRBJ2-5, is ETGVTQSPTHLIKTRGQQVTLRCSSQSGHNTVSWYQQALGQGPQFIFQYYREEENGRGNFPPRFSGLQFPNYSSELNVNALELDDSALYLCASSSLTGAETQYFGPGTRLLVL.

The chain employs TRBV7-2 and TRBJ2-7, with D hard to call. The CDR3 length is 15 residues. CDR1 and CDR2 (germline): SGHTA, FQGNSA. V was shortened by 1 base and J by 5 bases, with 15 bases between the two germline ends. The CDR3 is CASSLVADSGDEQYF. Written as DNA, the CDR3 is TGTGCCAGCAGCTTAGTTGCCGACTCTGGGGACGAGCAGTACTTC.

Of note for this clone: Possible read error: a much larger clone is one base away. This chain joins TRBV7-8 and TRBJ2-5; D is unresolved. Trimming shortened V by 3 bases and J by 5 bases, and 4 bases separated the two germline ends. The CDR3 length is 11 residues. Germline CDR1 SGHVS, CDR2 FQNEAQ. CDR3 in amino acids: CASSFWETQYF. The CDR3 bases are TGTGCCAGCAGCTTCTGGGAGACCCAGTACTTC.

The chain carries TRBV29-1 and TRBJ2-3; tentatively, D is TRBD1 or TRBD2 (5 bases each). The CDR3 has 14 residues. The germline CDR1 and CDR2 sequences are SQVTM and ANQGSEA. V lost 3 bases, J lost 1 base, and 11 bases lay in between. The CDR3 nucleotides read TGCAGCGTTGAGCCAGGGACCCGCACAGATACGCAGTATTTT. It codes for CSVEPGTRTDTQYF.